The TCR beta chain described here comes from a study of cytomegalovirus exposure and HLA in healthy donors. The PCR contained 60 Vbeta and 13 Jbeta primers. Here immunoSEQ multiplex PCR was the method, and the copy in TCRdb shows in-frame clones only, minus some. The repertoire has some 200,000 clones, approximately 79% of them found once; the top ten carry 1.5% to 2%. Germline loops: CDR1 LNHDA, CDR2 SQIVND (reference sequence). The CDR3 length is 14 residues. Deletions cut 5 bases from V and 3 bases from J, with 14 bases between. With regard to this clone: The antigen remains unidentified.

Findings of the study overall: A prior analysis recorded that most TCR beta V segments were productive about 90% or about 30% of the time. Cytomegalovirus status was reportedly diagnosed by the classifier with high sensitivity and specificity.

This TCR came from a man between 18 and 35 years old in good health and CMV-seronegative. The sample comprised PBMCs. The rearrangement uses TRBV19 and TRBJ2-7; possibly TRBD1 for D (5 bases). CDR3 DNA: TGTGCCAGTAGTGCCCAACCCGACAGCTACGAGCAGTACTTC. Its protein product is CASSAQPDSYEQYF.